What follows are 17 T cell receptor beta chains derived from one specimen sequenced in a study of blood T cell repertoires in COVID-19. Clones were sequenced by immunoSEQ multiplex PCR, and TCRdb holds only the in-frame ones, with some missing. The data show more than 250,000 clones, over 70% seen once. Sequences were obtained from peripheral blood. The receptor source for this set is a woman aged 50 to 60 with acute or convalescent COVID-19.

V gene TRBV9 combines with J gene TRBJ2-5; TRBD1 might be the D (8 bases). Germline-derived CDR1 and CDR2 are SGDLS and YYNGEE. CDR3 length: 14 amino acids. The V end was cut by 0 bases, the J end by 4 bases, with 10 bases between. CDR3 nucleotide sequence: TGTGCCAGCAGCGTAGACAGGGGGGGAGAGACCCAGTACTTC. Protein product: CASSVDRGGETQYF.

The chain has TRBV19 and TRBJ1-1; TRBD1 matches at 8 bases. Germline V gives CDR1 LNHDA, CDR2 SQIVND (reference sequence). The CDR3 has 13 amino acids. The junction had 5 bases not matched to a gene; V was cut back by 0 bases and J by 11 bases. The CDR3 region is CASSIDTDRVAFF. The CDR3 nucleotides are TGTGCCAGTAGTATAGATACGGACAGGGTCGCTTTCTTT. The complete variable domain, with remaining parts taken from reference TRBV19 and TRBJ1-1, reads DGGITQSPKYLFRKEGQNVTLSCEQNLNHDAMYWYRQDPGQGLRLIYYSQIVNDFQKGDIAEGYSVSREKKESFPLTVTSAQKNPTAFYLCASSIDTDRVAFFGQGTRLTVV.

The table lists this clone with a count of one. This chain uses TRBV5-1 with TRBJ2-3; a weak D match, TRBD1 (5 bases). Trimming stripped 3 bases from V and 0 bases from J, with 14 bases between. This CDR3 comprises 16 residues. Looked up from germline, CDR1 is SGHRS and CDR2 is YFSETQ. CDR3 protein: CASSWVGVSSTDTQYF. As DNA, the CDR3 is TGCGCCAGCAGCTGGGTAGGGGTCTCTAGCACAGATACGCAGTATTTT.

CDR3 loop: CASSISGTDKNIQYF. CDR3 DNA: TGTGCCAGTAGCATCAGCGGGACGGACAAAAACATTCAGTACTTC. The chain joins TRBV19 to TRBJ2-4; 7 bases are shared with TRBD2. With V trimmed by 6 bases and J by 3 bases, 8 bases remained unmatched. The CDR3 length is 15 residues. CDR1 and CDR2 from the germline V gene are LNHDA and SQIVND (reference sequence).

This clone was found once. The chain uses TRBV2 and TRBJ1-1; maybe TRBD1 (5 bases). This CDR3 comprises 14 residues. Trimming shortened V by 7 bases and J by 2 bases, and 14 bases separated the two germline ends. Germline V CDR1 and CDR2: SNHLY, FYNNEI. CDR3 region: CASILIRGNTEAFF. CDR3 coding DNA: TGTGCCAGCATTTTGATTAGGGGTAACACTGAAGCTTTCTTT. The full variable domain, with the rest looked up from reference TRBV2 and TRBJ1-1, is EPEVTQTPSHQVTQMGQEVILRCVPISNHLYFYWYRQILGQKVEFLVSFYNNEISEKSEIFDDQFSVERPDGSNFTLKIRSTKLEDSAMYFCASILIRGNTEAFFGQGTRLTVV.

The rearrangement links TRBV7-8 to TRBJ2-1; D is unresolved. V shed 2 bases and J shed 12 bases, with 11 bases lying between them. The CDR3 totals 12 residues. Germline V gene sequence: CDR1 SGHVS, CDR2 FQNEAQ. Written as DNA, the CDR3 is TGTGCCAGCAGCTTACCCCGGAGAGGGCAGTTCTTC. Translated, it gives CASSLPRRGQFF.

The J gene is TRBJ1-3, the V gene TRBV7-8; a possible D gene is TRBD1 (5 bases). Germline CDR1 is SGHVS and CDR2 is FQNEAQ. The CDR3 consists of 16 residues. Between the trimmed V and J ends, which lost 1 base and 0 bases, there was a span of 10 bases. The CDR3 sequence: CASSLGVQASGNTIYF. The DNA of the CDR3 is TGTGCCAGCAGCTTAGGAGTACAGGCCTCTGGAAACACCATATATTTT.

The chain recombines TRBV6-4 with TRBJ1-6; D may be TRBD1 (5 bases). The CDR3 length is 14 residues. From germline, CDR1 is MRHNA and CDR2 SNTAGT. The germline V and J ends were trimmed by 6 bases and 7 bases, with 13 bases remaining between them. The CDR3 spells CASSLDSANSPLHF. The CDR3 DNA reads as TGTGCCAGCAGCCTAGACAGCGCCAATTCACCCCTCCACTTT.

The chain carries TRBV5-5 and TRBJ1-2; D unresolved. Trimming pared 1 base from V and 6 bases from J, leaving 16 bases between. The germline V gene has CDR1 SGHKS and CDR2 YYEKEE (reference sequence). The CDR3 totals 15 residues. CDR3 sequence reads: CASSLRIASRDGYTF. CDR3 DNA sequence: TGTGCCAGCAGCTTGCGGATCGCCTCACGGGATGGCTACACCTTC.

The chain combines TRBV14 with TRBJ1-6; D might be TRBD1 (6 bases). CDR3 length equals 17 residues. Germline V gene sequence: CDR1 SGHDN, CDR2 FVKESK. Trimming took off 4 bases at V and 7 bases at J, with 20 bases between the two ends. CDR3 in DNA: TGTGCCAGCAGCCTTTGGGGGAGGAGGGGGGGCAATTCACCCCTCCACTTT. Translation: CASSLWGRRGGNSPLHF.

V is TRBV11-2 and J is TRBJ2-7, with 7 bases matching TRBD2. CDR1 is SGHAT, CDR2 FQNNGV, per germline. The J segment lost 5 bases and the V segment lost 4 bases, leaving 14 bases of the junction unmatched. The CDR3 runs 16 residues. DNA for the CDR3: TGTGCCAGCAGCTCCCCCCTAGGGATAGCGGGTAACGAGCAGTACGTC. The encoded protein is CASSSPLGIAGNEQYV.

About this clone: At one end the junction does not follow the germline gene, possibly because of a read error. This same CDR3 is encoded by further DNA sequences in the sample. The chain is built from TRBV3-1 (or the pseudogene TRBV3-2) and TRBJ2-1; TRBD2 aligns across 11 bases. The CDR3 totals 16 residues. The germline V gene has CDR1 LGHDT and CDR2 YNNKEL (reference sequence). CDR3 amino acids: CASSRRLAGPYNEQFF. For the CDR3, the DNA is TGTGCCAGTAGCCGTAGACTAGCGGGACCCTACAATGAGCAGTTCTTC.

This clone has more than one count but fewer than ten. The chain combines TRBV15 with TRBJ2-3, with TRBD1 matching over 8 bases. The CDR3 is made up of 17 amino acids. CDR1 is LNHNV, CDR2 YYDKDF, per germline (reference sequence). The V and J ends lost 8 bases and 0 bases, in that order; junction bases with no gene match: 13. The CDR3 nucleotides read TGTGCCACCTTCCCCGGACAGGGAACCCAGAGCACAGATACGCAGTATTTT. Translating it yields CATFPGQGTQSTDTQYF.

The rearrangement uses TRBV18 and TRBJ1-2; D not certain. The ends were cut back, 3 bases at V and 6 bases at J, with 17 bases in the middle. CDR3 length equals 15 residues. Germline-derived CDR1 and CDR2 are KGHSH and LQKENI. CDR3 amino acids: CASSPGLGLYNGYTF. For the CDR3, the DNA is TGTGCCAGCTCACCCGGCCTAGGACTGTACAATGGCTACACCTTC.

The rearrangement links TRBV5-4 to TRBJ2-2; D perhaps matches TRBD2 (6 bases). Germline values: CDR1 SGHNT, CDR2 YYREEE (reference sequence). The CDR3 has 16 residues. Trimming shortened V by 1 base and J by 0 bases, and 10 bases separated the two germline ends. CDR3 loop: CASSLSASANTGELFF. Here the CDR3 DNA reads TGTGCCAGCAGCTTGTCGGCTAGCGCGAACACCGGGGAGCTGTTTTTT.

The CDR3: CASKTRGAYEQYF. The CDR3 DNA reads TGTGCCAGCAAGACCCGGGGGGCCTACGAGCAGTACTTC. V and J are TRBV12-3 or TRBV12-4 and TRBJ2-7, with 7 bases that match TRBD2. The V gene end was trimmed by 7 bases and the J gene end by 2 bases; junction bases not matched to a gene: 5. CDR3 size: 13 residues.

V gene TRBV21-1 combines with J gene TRBJ1-2; the D segment call TRBD1 is taken from the table without a DNA check. TRBV21-1 is labeled a pseudogene. This CDR3 has 19 amino acids. DNA of the CDR3: TGTGCCAGCAGCAAAGATCCCCGGGACAGGGGGCATCGTTGCTATGGCTACACCTTC. Its protein is CASSKDPRDRGHRCYGYTF.